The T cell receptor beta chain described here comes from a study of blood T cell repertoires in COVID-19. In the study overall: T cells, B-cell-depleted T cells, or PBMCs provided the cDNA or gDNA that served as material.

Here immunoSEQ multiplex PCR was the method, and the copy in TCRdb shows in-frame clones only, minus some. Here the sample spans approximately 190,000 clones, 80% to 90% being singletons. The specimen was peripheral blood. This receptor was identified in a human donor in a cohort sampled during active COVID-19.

The CDR3: CASTQPSGSGETQYF. CDR3 sequence (DNA): TGTGCCAGCACCCAACCCTCAGGGTCCGGGGAGACCCAGTACTTC. The V call is TRBV28, the J call TRBJ2-5; possible D gene TRBD1, 5 bases. Germline assignment: CDR1 MDHEN and CDR2 SYDVKM. V gave up 7 bases and J gave up 5 bases, with 20 bases separating them. This CDR3 comprises 15 residues.